This T cell receptor (beta chain) was identified in a study of identical twins. Template switching introduced a universal primer site, and the cDNA bore unique molecular identifiers. TCRdb itself ran the 5' RACE reads through MiXCR, one entry per CDR3 protein. The sample shows about 260,000 distinct CDR3 sequences, around 6.6% of them seen only once. V dropped 4 bases and J dropped 5 bases, with 9 bases sitting between them. The CDR3 has 13 amino acids. Germline CDR1 SGHRS, CDR2 YFSETQ. This clonotype was detected ten times or more. The sample was also reused in another study, on yellow fever vaccine responses in identical twins.

This sequence originates from a woman between 18 and 29 years old in good health. Sequencing was done on a sample of memory (CD45RO+) T cells sorted from blood. J is TRBJ2-2 and V is TRBV5-1; D not certain. The CDR3: CASSQDGTGELFF. The CDR3 region has the DNA TGCGCCAGCAGCCAAGATGGGACCGGGGAGCTGTTTTTT.